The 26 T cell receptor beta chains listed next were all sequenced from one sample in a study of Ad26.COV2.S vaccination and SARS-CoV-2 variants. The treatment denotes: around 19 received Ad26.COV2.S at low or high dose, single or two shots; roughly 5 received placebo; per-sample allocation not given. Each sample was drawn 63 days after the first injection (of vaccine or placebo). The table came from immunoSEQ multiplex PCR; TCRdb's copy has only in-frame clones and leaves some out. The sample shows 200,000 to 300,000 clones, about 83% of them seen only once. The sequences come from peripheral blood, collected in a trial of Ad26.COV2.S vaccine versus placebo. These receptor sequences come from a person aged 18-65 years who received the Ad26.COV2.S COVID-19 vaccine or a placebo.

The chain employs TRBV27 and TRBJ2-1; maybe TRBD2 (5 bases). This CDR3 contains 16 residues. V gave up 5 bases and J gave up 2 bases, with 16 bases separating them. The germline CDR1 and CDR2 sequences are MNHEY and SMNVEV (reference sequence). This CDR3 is CASSPIGFGTYNEQFF. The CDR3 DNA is TGTGCCAGCAGTCCCATTGGTTTCGGGACCTACAATGAGCAGTTCTTC.

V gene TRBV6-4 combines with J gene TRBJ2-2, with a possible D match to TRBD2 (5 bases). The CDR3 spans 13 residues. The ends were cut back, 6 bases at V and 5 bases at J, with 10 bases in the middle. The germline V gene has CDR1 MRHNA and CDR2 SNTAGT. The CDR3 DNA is TGTGCCAGCAGAAGGGAGAGAACCGGGGAGCTGTTTTTT. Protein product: CASRRERTGELFF.

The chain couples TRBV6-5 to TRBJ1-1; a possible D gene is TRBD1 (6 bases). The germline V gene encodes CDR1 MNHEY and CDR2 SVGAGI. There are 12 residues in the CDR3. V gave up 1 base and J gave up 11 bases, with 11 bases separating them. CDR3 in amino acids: CASSYYAGAAFF. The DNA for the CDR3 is TGTGCCAGCAGTTACTATGCAGGGGCGGCTTTCTTT.

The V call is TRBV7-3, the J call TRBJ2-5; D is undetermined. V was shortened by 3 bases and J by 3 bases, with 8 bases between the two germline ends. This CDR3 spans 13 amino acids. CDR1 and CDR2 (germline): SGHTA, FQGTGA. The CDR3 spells CASSFGREETQYF. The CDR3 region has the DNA TGTGCCAGCAGCTTCGGCCGAGAAGAGACCCAGTACTTC.

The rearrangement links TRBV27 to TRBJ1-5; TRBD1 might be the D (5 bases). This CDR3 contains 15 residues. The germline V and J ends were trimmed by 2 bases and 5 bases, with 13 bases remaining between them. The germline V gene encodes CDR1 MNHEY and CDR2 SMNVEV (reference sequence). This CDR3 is CASSLRTPGDQPQHF. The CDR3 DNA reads TGTGCCAGCAGTTTAAGGACTCCGGGGGATCAGCCCCAGCATTTT.

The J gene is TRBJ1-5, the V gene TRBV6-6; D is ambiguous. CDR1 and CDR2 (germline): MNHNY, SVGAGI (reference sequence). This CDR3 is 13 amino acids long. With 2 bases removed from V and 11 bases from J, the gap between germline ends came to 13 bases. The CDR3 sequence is CASSYGVNEAQHF. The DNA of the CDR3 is TGTGCCAGCAGTTACGGGGTTAACGAGGCCCAGCATTTT.

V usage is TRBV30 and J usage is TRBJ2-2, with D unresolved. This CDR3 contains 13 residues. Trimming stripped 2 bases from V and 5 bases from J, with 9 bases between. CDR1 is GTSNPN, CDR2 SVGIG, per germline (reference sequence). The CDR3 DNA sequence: TGTGCCTGGAGTAAATCGGCAACCGGGGAGCTGTTTTTT. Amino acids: CAWSKSATGELFF.

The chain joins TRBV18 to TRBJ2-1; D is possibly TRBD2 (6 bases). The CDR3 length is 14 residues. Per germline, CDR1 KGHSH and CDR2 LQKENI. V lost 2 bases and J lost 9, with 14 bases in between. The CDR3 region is CASSPERGYGEQFF. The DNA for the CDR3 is TGTGCCAGCTCACCAGAACGGGGGTACGGTGAGCAGTTCTTC. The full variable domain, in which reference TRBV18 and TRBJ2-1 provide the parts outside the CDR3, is NAGVMQNPRHLVRRRGQEARLRCSPMKGHSHVYWYRQLPEEGLKFMVYLQKENIIDESGMPKERFSAEFPKEGPSILRIQQVVRGDSAAYFCASSPERGYGEQFFGPGTRLTVL.

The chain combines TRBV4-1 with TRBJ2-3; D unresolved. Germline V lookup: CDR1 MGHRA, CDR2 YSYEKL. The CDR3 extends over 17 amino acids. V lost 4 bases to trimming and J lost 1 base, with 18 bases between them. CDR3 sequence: CASSPGAIGAGTDTQYF. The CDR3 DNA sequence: TGCGCCAGCAGCCCGGGTGCAATCGGCGCGGGCACAGATACGCAGTATTTT.

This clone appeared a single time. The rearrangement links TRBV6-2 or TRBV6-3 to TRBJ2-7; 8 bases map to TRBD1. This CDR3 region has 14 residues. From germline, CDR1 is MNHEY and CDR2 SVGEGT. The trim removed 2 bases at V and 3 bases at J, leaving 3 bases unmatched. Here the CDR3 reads CASSYGQGNYEQYF. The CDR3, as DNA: TGTGCCAGCAGTTACGGACAGGGCAACTACGAGCAGTACTTC.

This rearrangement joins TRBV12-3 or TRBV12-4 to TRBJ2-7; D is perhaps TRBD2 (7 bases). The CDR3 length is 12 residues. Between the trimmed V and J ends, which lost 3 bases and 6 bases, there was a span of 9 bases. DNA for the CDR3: TGTGCCAGCAGTTTTGGGGGGGCCGAGCAGTACTTC. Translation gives CASSFGGAEQYF.

This CDR3 reads CASSLDGLAGVPYEQYF. CDR3 bases: TGTGCCAGCAGCTTAGACGGTTTGGCAGGGGTCCCGTACGAGCAGTACTTC. The V gene is TRBV7-9, the J gene TRBJ2-7; a possible D gene is TRBD1 (6 bases). The germline V and J ends were trimmed by 1 base and 4 bases, with 20 bases remaining between them. CDR1 is SEHNR, CDR2 FQNEAQ, per germline (reference sequence). This CDR3 is built from 17 residues.

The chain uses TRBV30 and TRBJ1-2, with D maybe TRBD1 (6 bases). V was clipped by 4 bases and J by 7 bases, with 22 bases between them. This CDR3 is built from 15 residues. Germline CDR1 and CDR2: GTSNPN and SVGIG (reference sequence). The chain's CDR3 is CAWNHWGGRRIGYTF. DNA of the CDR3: TGTGCCTGGAATCACTGGGGGGGGCGCAGGATTGGCTACACCTTC.

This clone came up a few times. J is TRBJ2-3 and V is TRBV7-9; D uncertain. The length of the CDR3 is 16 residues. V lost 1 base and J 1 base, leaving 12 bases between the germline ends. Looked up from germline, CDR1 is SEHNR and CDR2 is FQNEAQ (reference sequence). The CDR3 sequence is CASSLGAGGRTDTQYF. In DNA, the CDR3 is TGTGCCAGCAGCTTAGGGGCCGGCGGCCGCACAGATACGCAGTATTTT.

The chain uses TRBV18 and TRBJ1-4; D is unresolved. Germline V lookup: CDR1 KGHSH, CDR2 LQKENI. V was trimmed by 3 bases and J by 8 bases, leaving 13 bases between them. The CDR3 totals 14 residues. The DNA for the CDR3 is TGTGCCAGCTCACCGTCAAGCGGGGAAGAAAAACTGTTTTTT. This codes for CASSPSSGEEKLFF.

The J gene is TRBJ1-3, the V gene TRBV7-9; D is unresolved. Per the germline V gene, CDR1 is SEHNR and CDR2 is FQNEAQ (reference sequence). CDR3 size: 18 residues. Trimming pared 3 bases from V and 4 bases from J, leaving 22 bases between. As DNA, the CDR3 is TGTGCCAGCAGCTTGGGGTCGCGGGGAAGCTCTCCCGGAAACACCATATATTTT. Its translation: CASSLGSRGSSPGNTIYF. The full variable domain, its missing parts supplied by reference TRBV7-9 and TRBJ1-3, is DTGVSQNPRHKITKRGQNVTFRCDPISEHNRLYWYRQTLGQGPEFLTYFQNEAQLEKSRLLSDRFSAERPKGSFSTLEIQRTEQGDSAMYLCASSLGSRGSSPGNTIYFGEGSWLTVV.

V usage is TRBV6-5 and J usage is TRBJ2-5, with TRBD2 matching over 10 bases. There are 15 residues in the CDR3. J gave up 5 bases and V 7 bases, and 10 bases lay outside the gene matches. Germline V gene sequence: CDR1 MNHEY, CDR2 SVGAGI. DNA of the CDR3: TGTGCCAGCAAACCAGGAAGTAGCGGGAGGGAGACCCAGTACTTC. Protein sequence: CASKPGSSGRETQYF.

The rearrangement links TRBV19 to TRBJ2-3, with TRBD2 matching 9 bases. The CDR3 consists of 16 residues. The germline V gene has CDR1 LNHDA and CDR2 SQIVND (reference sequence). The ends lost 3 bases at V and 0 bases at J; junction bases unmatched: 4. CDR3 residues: CASSILSGGSTDTQYF. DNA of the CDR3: TGTGCCAGTAGTATTCTCAGCGGGGGGAGCACAGATACGCAGTATTTT.

CDR3 sequence: CASSRLGQSADTQYF. The CDR3 DNA follows: TGTGCCAGCAGCCGTCTCGGACAGTCGGCGGATACGCAGTATTTT. The chain joins TRBV9 to TRBJ2-3, with D possibly matching TRBD1 (6 bases). V lost 4 bases and J lost 6, with 18 bases in between. Germline-derived CDR1 and CDR2 are SGDLS and YYNGEE. The length of the CDR3 is 15 residues. Together with reference TRBV9 and TRBJ2-3, the CDR3 gives the full variable domain: DSGVTQTPKHLITATGQRVTLRCSPRSGDLSVYWYQQSLDQGLQFLIQYYNGEERAKGNILERFSAQQFPDLHSELNLSSLELGDSALYFCASSRLGQSADTQYFGPGTRLTVL.

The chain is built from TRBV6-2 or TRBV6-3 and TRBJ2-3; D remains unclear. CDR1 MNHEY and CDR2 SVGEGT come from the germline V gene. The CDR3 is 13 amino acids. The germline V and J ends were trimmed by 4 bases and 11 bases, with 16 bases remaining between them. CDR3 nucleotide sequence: TGTGCCAGCAGTTCCCCGATGCTACACGGGCAGTATTTT. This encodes CASSSPMLHGQYF.

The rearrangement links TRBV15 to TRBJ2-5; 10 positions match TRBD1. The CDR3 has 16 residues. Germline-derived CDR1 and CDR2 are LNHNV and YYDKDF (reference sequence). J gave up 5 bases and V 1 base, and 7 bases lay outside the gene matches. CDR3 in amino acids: CATSRGDGTGAETQYF. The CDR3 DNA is TGTGCCACCAGCAGAGGTGACGGGACAGGGGCTGAGACCCAGTACTTC.

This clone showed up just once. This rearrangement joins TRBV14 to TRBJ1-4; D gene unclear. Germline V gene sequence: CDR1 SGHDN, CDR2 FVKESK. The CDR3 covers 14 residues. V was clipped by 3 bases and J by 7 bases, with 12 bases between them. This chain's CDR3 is CASSHPIAAEKLFF. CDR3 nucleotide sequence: TGTGCCAGCAGCCACCCTATAGCCGCTGAAAAACTGTTTTTT.

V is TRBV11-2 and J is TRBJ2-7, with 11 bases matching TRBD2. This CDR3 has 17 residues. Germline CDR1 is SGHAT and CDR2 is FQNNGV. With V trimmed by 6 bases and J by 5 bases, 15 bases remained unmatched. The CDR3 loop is CASRRWGLADEGDEQYV. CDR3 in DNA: TGTGCCAGCAGGAGGTGGGGACTAGCGGACGAAGGGGACGAGCAGTACGTC.

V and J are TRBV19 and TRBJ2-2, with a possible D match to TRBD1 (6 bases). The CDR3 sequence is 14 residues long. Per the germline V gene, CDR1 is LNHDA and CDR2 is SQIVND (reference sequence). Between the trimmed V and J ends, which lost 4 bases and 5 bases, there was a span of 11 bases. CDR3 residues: CASSRQERTGELFF. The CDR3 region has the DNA TGTGCCAGTAGTAGACAGGAACGAACCGGGGAGCTGTTTTTT.

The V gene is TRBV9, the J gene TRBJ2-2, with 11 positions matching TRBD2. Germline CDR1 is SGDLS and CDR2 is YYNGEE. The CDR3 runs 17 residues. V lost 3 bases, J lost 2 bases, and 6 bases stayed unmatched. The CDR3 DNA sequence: TGTGCCAGCAGCGGACTAGCGGGGCGGATTAACACCGGGGAGCTGTTTTTT. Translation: CASSGLAGRINTGELFF.

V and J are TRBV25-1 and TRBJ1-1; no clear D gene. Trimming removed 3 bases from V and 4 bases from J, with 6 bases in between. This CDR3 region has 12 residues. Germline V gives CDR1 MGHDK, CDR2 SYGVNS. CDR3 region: CASSDNPTEAFF. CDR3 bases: TGTGCCAGCAGTGACAATCCCACTGAAGCTTTCTTT.